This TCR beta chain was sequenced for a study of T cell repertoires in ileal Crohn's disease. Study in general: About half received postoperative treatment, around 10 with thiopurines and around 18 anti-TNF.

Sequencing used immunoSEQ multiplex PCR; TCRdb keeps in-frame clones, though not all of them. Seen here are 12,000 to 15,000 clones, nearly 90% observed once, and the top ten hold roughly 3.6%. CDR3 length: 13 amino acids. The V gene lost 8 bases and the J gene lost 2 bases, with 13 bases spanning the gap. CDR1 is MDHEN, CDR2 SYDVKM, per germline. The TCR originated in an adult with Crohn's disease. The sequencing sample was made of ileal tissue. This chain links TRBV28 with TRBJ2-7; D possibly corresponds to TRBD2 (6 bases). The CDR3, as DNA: TGTGCCAGCGGGGACGGGGGAACCTACGAGCAGTACTTC. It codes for CASGDGGTYEQYF.